This TCR beta chain is drawn from a study of T cell changes during pregnancy in multiple sclerosis. Produced via immunoSEQ multiplex PCR; TCRdb's table is partial and in-frame only. This sample has 57,000 or so clones; roughly 88% occur once, and the top ten carry 1% to 1.5%. This clone occurred once. This CDR3 has 14 amino acids. V dropped 4 bases and J dropped 4 bases, with 13 bases sitting between them. The germline CDR1 and CDR2 sequences are MNHEY and SMNVEV (reference sequence). This material consisted of peripheral blood, taken in the second trimester of pregnancy. This rearrangement joins TRBV27 to TRBJ1-2, with unresolved D. This TCR came from a female donor with multiple sclerosis, enrolled in a pregnancy study. The CDR3 coding sequence is TGTGCCAGCAGTTCCCGACTGGCCCCCTATGGCTACACCTTC. The encoded protein is CASSSRLAPYGYTF.